This T cell receptor beta chain was sequenced during a study of T cells in Graves' hyperthyroidism and ophthalmopathy. This clonotype occurred many times. Amplification of TCR beta CDR3 regions was performed using RNA transcripts as template. First-round RT-PCR with HTBI primers amplified the TCR CDR3 region. TCRdb used MiXCR to reprocess the multiplex PCR reads, holding one entry per CDR3 protein. Of about 400,000 distinct CDR3 sequences in the sample, around 16% are singletons; the top ten hold roughly a quarter. The V and J ends lost 6 bases and 3 bases, in that order; junction bases with no gene match: 13. Germline CDR1 and CDR2: SNHLY and FYNNEI. The CDR3 has 17 residues.

Source material: blood. This receptor was identified in a woman under 30 with Graves' hyperthyroidism that later progressed to Graves' ophthalmopathy. This chain links TRBV2 with TRBJ2-3; 9 bases match TRBD1. CDR3 sequence (DNA): TGTGCCAGCAGACCCCCCACAGGGGGCGGTAATACAGATACGCAGTATTTT. Translated, it gives CASRPPTGGGNTDTQYF.